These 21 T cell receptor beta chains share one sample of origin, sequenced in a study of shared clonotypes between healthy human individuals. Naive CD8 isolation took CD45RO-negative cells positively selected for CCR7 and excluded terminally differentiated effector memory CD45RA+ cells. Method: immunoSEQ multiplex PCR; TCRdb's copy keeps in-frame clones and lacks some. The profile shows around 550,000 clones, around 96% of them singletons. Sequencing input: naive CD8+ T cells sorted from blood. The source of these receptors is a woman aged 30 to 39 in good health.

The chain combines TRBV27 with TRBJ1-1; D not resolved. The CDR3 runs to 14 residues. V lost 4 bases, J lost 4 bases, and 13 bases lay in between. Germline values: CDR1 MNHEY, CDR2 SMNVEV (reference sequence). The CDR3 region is CASSYMGLSTEAFF. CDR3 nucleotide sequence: TGTGCCAGCAGTTATATGGGATTGAGCACTGAAGCTTTCTTT.

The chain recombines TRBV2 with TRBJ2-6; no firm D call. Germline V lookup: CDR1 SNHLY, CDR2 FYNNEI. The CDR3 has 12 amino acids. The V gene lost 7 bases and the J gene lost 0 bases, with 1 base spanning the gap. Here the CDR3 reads CASTSGANVLTF. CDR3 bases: TGTGCCAGCACCTCTGGGGCCAACGTCCTGACTTTC.

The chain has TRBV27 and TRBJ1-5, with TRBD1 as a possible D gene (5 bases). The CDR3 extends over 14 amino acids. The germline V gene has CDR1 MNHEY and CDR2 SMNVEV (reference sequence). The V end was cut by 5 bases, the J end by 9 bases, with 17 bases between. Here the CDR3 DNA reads TGTGCCAGCAGTCCCGAGGCAGGGCCCCGGCCCCAGCATTTT. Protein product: CASSPEAGPRPQHF.

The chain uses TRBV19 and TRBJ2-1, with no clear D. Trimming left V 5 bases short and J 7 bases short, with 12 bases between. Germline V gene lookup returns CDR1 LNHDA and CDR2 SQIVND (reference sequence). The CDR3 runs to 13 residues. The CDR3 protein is CASSPSEANEQFF. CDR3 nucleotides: TGTGCCAGTAGTCCATCCGAGGCGAATGAGCAGTTCTTC.

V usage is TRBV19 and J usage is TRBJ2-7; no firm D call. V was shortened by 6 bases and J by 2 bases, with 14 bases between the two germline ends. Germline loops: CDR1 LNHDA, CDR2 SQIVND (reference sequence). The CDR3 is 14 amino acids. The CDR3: CASSPDLTPYEQYF. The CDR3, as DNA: TGTGCCAGTAGCCCAGACCTAACCCCCTACGAGCAGTACTTC.

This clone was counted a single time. This CDR3 is CASSSVGTSSYEQYF. The CDR3 DNA follows: TGTGCCAGCAGTTCGGTCGGGACCAGCTCCTACGAGCAGTACTTC. The chain couples TRBV6-5 to TRBJ2-7; TRBD1 or TRBD2 may be the D gene (5 bases each). Germline loops: CDR1 MNHEY, CDR2 SVGAGI. The CDR3 spans 15 residues. The V gene lost 4 bases and the J gene lost 0 bases, with 13 bases spanning the gap.

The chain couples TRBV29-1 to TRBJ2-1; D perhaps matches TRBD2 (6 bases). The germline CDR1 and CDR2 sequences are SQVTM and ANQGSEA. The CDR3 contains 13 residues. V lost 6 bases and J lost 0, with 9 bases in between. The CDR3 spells CSVYGSSYNEQFF. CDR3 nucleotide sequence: TGCAGCGTATACGGGAGCTCCTACAATGAGCAGTTCTTC.

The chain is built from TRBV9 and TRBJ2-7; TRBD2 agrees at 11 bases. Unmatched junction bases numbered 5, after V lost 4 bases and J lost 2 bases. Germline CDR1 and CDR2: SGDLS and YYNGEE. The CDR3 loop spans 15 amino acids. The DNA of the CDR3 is TGTGCCAGCAGCCCAGGGACTAGCGGTACCTACGAGCAGTACTTC. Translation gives CASSPGTSGTYEQYF.

CDR3 loop: CASSVHISGSRDEQFF. CDR3 sequence (DNA): TGTGCCAGCAGCGTCCATATTAGCGGGAGTAGAGATGAGCAGTTCTTC. The chain carries TRBV9 and TRBJ2-1; 9 bases are shared with TRBD2. CDR3 length equals 16 residues. Per germline, CDR1 SGDLS and CDR2 YYNGEE. V shed 2 bases and J 8 bases; nucleotides not matched to a gene: 11.

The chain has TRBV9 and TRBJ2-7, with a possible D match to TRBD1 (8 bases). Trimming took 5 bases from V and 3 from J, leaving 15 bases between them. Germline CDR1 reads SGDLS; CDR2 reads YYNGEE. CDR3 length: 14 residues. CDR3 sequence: CASSVDREGYEQYF. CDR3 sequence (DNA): TGTGCCAGCAGTGTGGACAGGGAGGGCTACGAGCAGTACTTC.

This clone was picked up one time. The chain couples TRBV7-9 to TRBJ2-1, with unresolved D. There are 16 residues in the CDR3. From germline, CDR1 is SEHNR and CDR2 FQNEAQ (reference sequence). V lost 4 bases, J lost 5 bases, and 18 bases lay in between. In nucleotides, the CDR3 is TGTGCCAGCAGCTCTGGAAAGGGCCTTGGGGACAATGAGCAGTTCTTC. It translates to CASSSGKGLGDNEQFF.

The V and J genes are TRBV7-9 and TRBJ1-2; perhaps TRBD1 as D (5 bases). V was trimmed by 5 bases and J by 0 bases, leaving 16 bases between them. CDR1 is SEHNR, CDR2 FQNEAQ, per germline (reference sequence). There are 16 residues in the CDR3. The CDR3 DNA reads TGTGCCAGCAGCATCCCAACAGGAATATCTAACTATGGCTACACCTTC. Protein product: CASSIPTGISNYGYTF. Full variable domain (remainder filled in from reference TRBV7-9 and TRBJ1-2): DTGVSQNPRHKITKRGQNVTFRCDPISEHNRLYWYRQTLGQGPEFLTYFQNEAQLEKSRLLSDRFSAERPKGSFSTLEIQRTEQGDSAMYLCASSIPTGISNYGYTFGSGTRLTVV.

The CDR3 loop is CAWSARGDIGTEAFF. The CDR3 DNA reads as TGTGCCTGGAGTGCCCGCGGGGATATAGGCACTGAAGCTTTCTTT. The chain uses TRBV30 and TRBJ1-1; D gene uncertain. Germline V gene data show CDR1 as GTSNPN and CDR2 as SVGIG (reference sequence). V was cut by 1 base and J by 4 bases, with 16 bases left in between. This CDR3 contains 15 residues.

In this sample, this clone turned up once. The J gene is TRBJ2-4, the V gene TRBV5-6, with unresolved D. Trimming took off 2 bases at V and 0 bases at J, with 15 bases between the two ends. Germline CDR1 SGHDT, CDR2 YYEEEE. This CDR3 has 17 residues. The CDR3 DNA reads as TGTGCCAGCAGCTTACTCTCCCGAGATCTAGCCAAAAACATTCAGTACTTC. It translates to CASSLLSRDLAKNIQYF.

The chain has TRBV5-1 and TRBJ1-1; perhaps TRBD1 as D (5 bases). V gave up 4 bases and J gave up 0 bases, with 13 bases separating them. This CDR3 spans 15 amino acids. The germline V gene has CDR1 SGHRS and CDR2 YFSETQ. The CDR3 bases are TGCGCCAGCAGCGAACTACAAGGGGTGAACACTGAAGCTTTCTTT. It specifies CASSELQGVNTEAFF.

CDR3 coding DNA: TGCAGCGTTGAACGACTAGGAGGCTACAATGAGCAGTTCTTC. As protein: CSVERLGGYNEQFF. The chain employs TRBV29-1 and TRBJ2-1; D may be TRBD2 (6 bases). The germline V gene has CDR1 SQVTM and CDR2 ANQGSEA. CDR3 length: 14 residues. Trimming shortened V by 2 bases and J by 3 bases, and 11 bases separated the two germline ends.

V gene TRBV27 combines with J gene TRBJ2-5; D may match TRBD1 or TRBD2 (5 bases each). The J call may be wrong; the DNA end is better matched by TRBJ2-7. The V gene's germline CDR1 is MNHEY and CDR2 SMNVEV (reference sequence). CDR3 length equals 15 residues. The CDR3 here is CASSWDGDVSYEQYF. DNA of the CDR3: TGTGCCAGCAGTTGGGACGGCGATGTGTCCTACGAGCAGTACTTC.

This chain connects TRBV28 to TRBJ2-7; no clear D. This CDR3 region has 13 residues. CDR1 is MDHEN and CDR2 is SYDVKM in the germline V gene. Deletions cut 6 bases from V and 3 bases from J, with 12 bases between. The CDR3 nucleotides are TGTGCCAGCAGACAAAATGGCGTCTACGAGCAGTACTTC. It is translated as CASRQNGVYEQYF.

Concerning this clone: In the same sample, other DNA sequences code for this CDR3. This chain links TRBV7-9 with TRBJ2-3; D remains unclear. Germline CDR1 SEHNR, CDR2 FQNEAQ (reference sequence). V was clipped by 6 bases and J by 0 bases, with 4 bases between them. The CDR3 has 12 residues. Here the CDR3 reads CASRPSTDTQYF. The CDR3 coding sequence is TGTGCCAGCAGACCTAGCACAGATACGCAGTATTTT.

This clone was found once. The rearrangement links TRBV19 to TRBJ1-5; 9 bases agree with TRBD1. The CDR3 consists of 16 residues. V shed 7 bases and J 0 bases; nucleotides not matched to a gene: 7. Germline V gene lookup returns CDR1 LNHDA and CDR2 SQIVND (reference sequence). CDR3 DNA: TGTGCCAGTAACGCGGACAGGGGCTATAGCAATCAGCCCCAGCATTTT. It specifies CASNADRGYSNQPQHF.

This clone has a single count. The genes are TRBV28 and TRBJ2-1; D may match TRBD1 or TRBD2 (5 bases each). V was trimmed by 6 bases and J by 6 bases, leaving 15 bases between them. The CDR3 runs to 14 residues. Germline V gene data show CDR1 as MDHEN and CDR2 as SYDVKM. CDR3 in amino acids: CASSPHGAGNEQFF. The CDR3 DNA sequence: TGTGCCAGCAGCCCCCACGGGGCCGGCAATGAGCAGTTCTTC.